The rows below give T cell receptor beta chains drawn from one sample of a study of response to subunit inactivated influenza vaccine. TCRdb itself ran the RT-PCR reads through MiXCR, one entry per CDR3 protein. The sample yields around 850,000 distinct CDR3 sequences, approximately 17% seen once. The sequencing here drew on PBMCs from blood, taken less than 6 days after vaccination. The receptors shown here come from a man aged 45-60 years who received an inactivated influenza vaccine. CDR3s include the opening cysteine and the closing phenylalanine or tryptophan. D genes are given only for firm matches. Part of the rows lack a size; the others show once, few, many or a class for expanded clones.

V	J	D	size	CDR3	DNA
TRBV18	TRBJ2-1	TRBD2	few	CASSPGLAGVPYNEQFF	TGTGCCAGCTCACCGGGGCTAGCGGGAGTACCATACAATGAGCAGTTCTTC
TRBV19	TRBJ2-1	TRBD2	once	CASSVQRGAFYNEQFF	TGTGCCAGTAGTGTCCAGCGGGGGGCCTTCTACAATGAGCAGTTCTTC
TRBV5-5	TRBJ2-7	TRBD2	NA	CASSLAGLANEQYF	TGTGCCAGCAGCTTGGCCGGACTAGCGAACGAGCAGTACTTC
TRBV7-8	TRBJ2-3	TRBD1	NA	CASSDRGGADTQYF	TGTGCCAGCAGCGACAGGGGAGGCGCAGATACGCAGTATTTT
TRBV11-2	TRBJ2-7	NA	few	CASSKVPNYEQYF	TGTGCCAGCAGCAAAGTCCCCAACTACGAGCAGTACTTC
TRBV28	TRBJ2-1	NA	NA	CASSLSRFDEQFF	TGTGCCAGCAGTTTATCCAGGTTCGATGAGCAGTTCTTC
TRBV5-1	TRBJ1-1	NA	NA	CASSNYQGGVEAFF	TGCGCCAGCAGCAACTACCAAGGTGGGGTAGAAGCTTTCTTT
TRBV20-1	TRBJ1-1	NA	NA	CSAIPHPDTEAFF	TGCAGTGCTATTCCCCACCCGGACACTGAAGCTTTCTTT
TRBV10-3	TRBJ2-1	TRBD2	many	CAISEGAGAYNEQFF	TGTGCCATCAGTGAGGGAGCGGGGGCCTACAATGAGCAGTTCTTC
TRBV5-6	TRBJ2-1	TRBD2	few	CASSLAREVWYNEQFF	TGTGCCAGCAGCTTGGCCCGGGAGGTGTGGTACAATGAGCAGTTCTTC
TRBV10-3	TRBJ2-1	NA	few	CALTADLQGEQFF	TGTGCCCTAACCGCGGATCTACAGGGTGAGCAGTTCTTC
TRBV28	TRBJ2-4	TRBD2	NA	CASSLEGGHIQYF	TGTGCCAGCAGTTTGGAGGGAGGGCACATTCAGTACTTC
TRBV5-5	TRBJ2-3	NA	few	CASSPRIDTQYF	TGTGCCAGCAGCCCCAGAATAGATACGCAGTATTTT
TRBV20-1	TRBJ2-1	TRBD2	NA	CSARDRQAGGLNEQFF	TGCAGTGCTAGAGATCGCCAAGCGGGGGGCCTCAATGAGCAGTTCTTC
TRBV7-9	TRBJ1-2	NA	few	CASSPTSPENYGYTF	TGTGCCAGCAGCCCTACCTCCCCCGAGAACTATGGCTACACCTTC
TRBV24-1	TRBJ2-1	TRBD2	NA	CATSDTQLAGGHNEQFF	TGTGCCACCAGTGATACCCAACTAGCGGGGGGACACAATGAGCAGTTCTTC
TRBV18	TRBJ2-7	NA	NA	CASSPKDASYEQYF	TGTGCCAGCTCACCAAAGGACGCGTCCTACGAGCAGTACTTC
TRBV7-2	TRBJ1-2	NA	NA	CASTPLGGRTYGYTF	TGTGCCAGCACCCCGTTAGGGGGGCGCACCTATGGCTACACCTTC
TRBV12-3/TRBV12-4	TRBJ2-2	TRBD2	few	CASRFSGGNTGELFF	TGTGCCAGCAGATTCAGCGGGGGGAACACCGGGGAGCTGTTTTTT
TRBV4-1	TRBJ2-1	NA	NA	CASSQGASSPYEQFF	TGCGCCAGCAGCCAGGGGGCGTCTAGTCCCTATGAGCAGTTCTTC
TRBV12-3/TRBV12-4	TRBJ2-1	NA	few	CASTLGGFEQFF	TGTGCCAGCACTCTTGGGGGGTTTGAGCAGTTCTTC
TRBV7-8	TRBJ2-2	NA	NA	CASKDRLLNTGELFF	TGTGCCAGCAAAGACAGGCTCCTGAACACCGGGGAGCTGTTTTTT
TRBV6-5	TRBJ1-2	TRBD1	few	CASSYSGVPMGQGHGYTF	TGTGCCAGCAGTTACTCGGGTGTTCCTATGGGACAGGGACATGGCTACACCTTC
TRBV20-1	TRBJ1-5	NA	many	CSASLGFQPQHF	TGCAGTGCTTCCCTAGGTTTTCAGCCCCAGCATTTT
TRBV6-4	TRBJ1-5	NA	few	CASSDLAGNQPQHF	TGTGCCAGCAGTGACCTGGCAGGCAATCAGCCCCAGCATTTT
TRBV5-1	TRBJ2-7	TRBD1	NA	CASSYGTGGFGEQYF	TGCGCCAGCAGCTACGGGACAGGGGGCTTTGGGGAGCAGTACTTC
TRBV2	TRBJ2-2	TRBD1	NA	CASTQGVGTGELFF	TGTGCCAGTACCCAGGGGGTTGGCACCGGGGAGCTGTTTTTT
TRBV29-1	TRBJ2-2	TRBD1	many	CSVNRGTNTGELFF	TGCAGCGTCAACAGGGGGACGAACACCGGGGAGCTGTTTTTT
TRBV10-2	TRBJ1-2	NA	NA	CASTKTLSAGYTF	TGCGCCAGCACCAAAACCCTCAGCGCTGGCTACACCTTC
TRBV29-1	TRBJ2-3	NA	many	CSSDSHTDTQYF	TGCAGCTCGGACAGCCACACAGATACGCAGTATTTT
TRBV5-1	TRBJ2-7	NA	NA	CASSLGWTAEQYF	TGCGCCAGCAGCTTGGGGTGGACAGCCGAGCAGTACTTC
TRBV12-3/TRBV12-4	TRBJ2-7	NA	many	CASSRASYEQYF	TGTGCCAGCAGTCGTGCTTCCTACGAGCAGTACTTC
TRBV12-3/TRBV12-4	TRBJ1-2	TRBD1	few	CATATGDYGYTF	TGTGCCACCGCGACAGGGGACTATGGCTACACCTTC
TRBV4-3	TRBJ2-7	NA	many	CASSQDPQSPYEQYF	TGCGCCAGCAGCCAAGACCCCCAGTCCCCCTACGAGCAGTACTTC
TRBV20-1	TRBJ1-6	NA	NA	CSATEGLYNSPLHF	TGCAGTGCTACTGAAGGGCTCTACAACTCACCCCTCCACTTT
TRBV7-9	TRBJ2-1	NA	NA	CASSLGTILEQFF	TGTGCCAGCAGCTTAGGTACCATCCTCGAGCAGTTCTTC
TRBV3-1	TRBJ2-7	TRBD1	NA	CASSLRSRQGHEQYF	TGTGCCAGCAGCCTGCGAAGTCGACAGGGCCACGAGCAGTACTTC
TRBV14	TRBJ2-6	NA	NA	CASSHGTPGANVLTF	TGTGCCAGCAGTCACGGGACTCCTGGGGCCAACGTCCTGACTTTC
TRBV5-1	TRBJ2-3	NA	few	CASSGSQGITDTQYF	TGCGCCAGCAGCGGGTCGCAGGGGATCACAGATACGCAGTATTTT
TRBV5-1	TRBJ1-1	TRBD1	NA	CASSVDRSQAFF	TGCGCCAGCAGCGTGGACAGGTCCCAAGCTTTCTTT
TRBV20-1	TRBJ1-2	NA	many	CSASSGHRGYTF	TGCAGTGCTAGTTCGGGACACCGTGGCTACACCTTC
TRBV12-3/TRBV12-4	TRBJ2-7	NA	many	CASSLWGEQYF	TGTGCCAGCAGCCTATGGGGAGAGCAGTACTTC
TRBV4-3	TRBJ2-1	NA	NA	CASSQDTASDEQFF	TGCGCCAGCAGCCAAGATACAGCCTCCGATGAGCAGTTCTTC
TRBV4-2	TRBJ2-1	NA	few	CASSQAIGRGPYNEQFF	TGTGCCAGCAGCCAAGCGATCGGCAGGGGACCCTACAATGAGCAGTTCTTC
TRBV7-8	TRBJ1-4	NA	few	CASSLGGSANEKLFF	TGTGCCAGCAGCTTAGGGGGGTCGGCTAATGAAAAACTGTTTTTT
TRBV12-3/TRBV12-4	TRBJ2-3	TRBD2	NA	CASRQGLATDTQYF	TGTGCCAGCAGACAAGGACTAGCTACAGATACGCAGTATTTT
TRBV12-3/TRBV12-4	TRBJ2-1	NA	few	CASSFGGLYIPRNEQFF	TGTGCCAGCAGTTTCGGGGGCCTTTACATTCCTAGGAATGAGCAGTTCTTC
TRBV15	TRBJ2-1	TRBD1	few	CATSRDSDRNNEQFF	TGTGCCACCAGCAGAGATTCGGACAGGAACAATGAGCAGTTCTTC
TRBV12-3/TRBV12-4	TRBJ2-7	TRBD1	many	CASSPDRVYEQYF	TGTGCCAGCAGCCCCGACAGGGTCTACGAGCAGTACTTC
TRBV29-1	TRBJ2-5	TRBD1	NA	CSVARPQGERQETQYF	TGCAGCGTAGCCAGACCGCAGGGGGAACGCCAAGAGACCCAGTACTTC
TRBV7-3	TRBJ2-1	NA	NA	CASSIHGRNNEQFF	TGTGCCAGCAGCATTCATGGACGGAACAATGAGCAGTTCTTC
TRBV5-1	TRBJ1-1	TRBD1	few	CASRNPGTGNTEAFF	TGCGCCAGCAGAAATCCCGGGACAGGGAACACTGAAGCTTTCTTT